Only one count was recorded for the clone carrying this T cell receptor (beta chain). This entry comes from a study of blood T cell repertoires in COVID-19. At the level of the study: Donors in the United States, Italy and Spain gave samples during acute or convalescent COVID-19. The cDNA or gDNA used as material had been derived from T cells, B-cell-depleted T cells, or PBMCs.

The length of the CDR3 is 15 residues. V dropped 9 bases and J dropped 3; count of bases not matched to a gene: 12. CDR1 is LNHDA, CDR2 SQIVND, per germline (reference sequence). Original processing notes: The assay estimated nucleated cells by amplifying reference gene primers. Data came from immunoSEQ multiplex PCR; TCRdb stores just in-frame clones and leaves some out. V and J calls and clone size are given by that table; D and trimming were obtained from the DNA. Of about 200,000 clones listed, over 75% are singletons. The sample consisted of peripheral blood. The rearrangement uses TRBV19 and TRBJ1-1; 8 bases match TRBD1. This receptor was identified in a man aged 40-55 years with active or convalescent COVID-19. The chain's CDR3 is CASQYGQGGDTEAFF. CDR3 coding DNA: TGTGCCAGCCAGTATGGACAGGGAGGGGACACTGAAGCTTTCTTT.